These 25 T cell receptor beta chains were sequenced from one sample in a study of CD8 T cells in Susac syndrome. RNA was extracted with the RNeasy kit, and a quantity of about 0.5 to 1 ug was reverse transcribed using random hexamers. MiXCR, applied by TCRdb to the immunoSEQ multiplex PCR reads, yields one record per CDR3 protein. The sample lists 300,000 to 350,000 distinct CDR3 sequences, approximately 90% occurring once. Specimen: CD4+ T cells from PBMCs. The origin of the receptors is a human donor with multiple sclerosis.

The genes are TRBV5-4 and TRBJ2-1, with no clear D. CDR1 SGHNT and CDR2 YYREEE come from the germline V gene (reference sequence). Between the trimmed V and J ends, which lost 2 bases and 5 bases, there was a span of 14 bases. This CDR3 is 15 amino acids long. Written as DNA, the CDR3 is TGTGCCAGCAGCTTATACGGAATCACGAACAATGAGCAGTTCTTC. Translated, it gives CASSLYGITNNEQFF.

This chain links TRBV20-1 with TRBJ2-3; D is unclear. The CDR3 spans 12 residues. Looked up from germline, CDR1 is DFQATT and CDR2 is SNEGSKA (reference sequence). Trimming pared 3 bases from V and 3 bases from J, leaving 7 bases between. The CDR3 region is CSASAATDTQYF. In DNA form, the CDR3 reads TGCAGTGCTAGCGCAGCAACAGATACGCAGTATTTT.

The chain has TRBV27 and TRBJ1-1, with 8 bases lining up with TRBD1. The germline V gene encodes CDR1 MNHEY and CDR2 SMNVEV (reference sequence). The CDR3 sequence is 14 residues long. J lost 0 bases, V lost 6 bases, and 3 bases had no gene match. The CDR3 sequence: CASRDRAMNTEAFF. DNA for the CDR3: TGTGCCAGCAGGGACAGGGCGATGAACACTGAAGCTTTCTTT.

The chain combines TRBV5-6 with TRBJ1-1; perhaps TRBD1 as D (6 bases). Germline CDR1 reads SGHDT; CDR2 reads YYEEEE. This CDR3 contains 13 residues. The V end lost 1 base, the J end lost 5 bases, and 9 bases lay between the germline ends. In nucleotides, the CDR3 is TGTGCCAGCAGCTTGTTTAGGGGGACTGAAGCTTTCTTT. Its protein is CASSLFRGTEAFF.

The chain combines TRBV10-3 with TRBJ1-2; 9 bases line up with TRBD1. After removal of 6 bases from V and 6 bases from J, the junction contained 5 bases not matched to a gene. CDR1 and CDR2 (germline): ENHRY, SYGVKD. This CDR3 contains 13 residues. CDR3: CAISTGTGNGYTF. The CDR3 nucleotides are TGTGCCATCAGCACCGGGACAGGGAATGGCTACACCTTC.

V gene TRBV5-4 combines with J gene TRBJ2-1; 10 bases are shared with TRBD2. Germline CDR1 is SGHNT and CDR2 is YYREEE (reference sequence). V trimming: 1 base; J trimming: 4 bases; junction bases outside the gene matches: 14. CDR3 size: 19 residues. The CDR3 DNA reads TGTGCCAGCAGCTTGTCAGTTCTAGCGGGAGAAGTAGGGTACAATGAGCAGTTCTTC. This sequence encodes CASSLSVLAGEVGYNEQFF.

V and J are TRBV20-1 and TRBJ1-4; possible D gene TRBD1, 6 bases. The V and J ends lost 0 bases and 3 bases respectively, with 11 bases between them. There are 15 residues in the CDR3. The germline V gene has CDR1 DFQATT and CDR2 SNEGSKA (reference sequence). The CDR3 region is CSARDSGVANEKLFF. The DNA of the CDR3 is TGCAGTGCTAGAGATTCAGGGGTTGCTAATGAAAAACTGTTTTTT.

The chain couples TRBV6-1 to TRBJ2-1; perhaps TRBD1 as D (5 bases). The CDR3 covers 13 residues. CDR1 and CDR2 (germline): MNHNS, SASEGT. V dropped 7 bases and J dropped 12 bases, with 19 bases sitting between them. CDR3: CASTSETVARQFF. The CDR3, as DNA: TGTGCCAGCACTTCAGAGACAGTTGCCCGGCAGTTCTTC.

V and J are TRBV12-3 or TRBV12-4 and TRBJ1-4; D is perhaps TRBD1 (5 bases). The CDR3 is made up of 16 amino acids. V was cut by 7 bases and J by 3 bases, with 18 bases left in between. CDR3 sequence (DNA): TGTGCCAGCACCCTACTCCCAAGGGGAGCTAATGAAAAACTGTTTTTT. It encodes CASTLLPRGANEKLFF.

The chain carries TRBV2 and TRBJ1-1; possibly TRBD1 for D (5 bases). There are 13 residues in the CDR3. CDR1 is SNHLY and CDR2 is FYNNEI in the germline V gene. Trimming left V 11 bases short and J 3 bases short, with 16 bases between. CDR3 sequence: CAAKTGRDTEAFF. The DNA of the CDR3 is TGTGCCGCGAAGACGGGGCGGGACACTGAAGCTTTCTTT.

J is TRBJ2-2 and V is TRBV5-1; D is unresolved. This CDR3 is built from 15 residues. V lost 4 bases to trimming and J lost 0 bases, with 10 bases between them. Germline values: CDR1 SGHRS, CDR2 YFSETQ. DNA of the CDR3: TGCGCCAGCAGCCCTGGGAACACGAACACCGGGGAGCTGTTTTTT. Protein product: CASSPGNTNTGELFF.

The chain combines TRBV4-1 with TRBJ2-1; weak D call: TRBD1 (6 bases). The germline gives CDR1 MGHRA, CDR2 YSYEKL. The CDR3 has 14 amino acids. Trimming left V 7 bases short and J 4 bases short, with 14 bases between. DNA of the CDR3: TGCGCCAGCACGGTAACCGGACAGTACAATGAGCAGTTCTTC. This codes for CASTVTGQYNEQFF.

The chain couples TRBV9 to TRBJ2-1; D may be TRBD1 (6 bases). This CDR3 contains 14 residues. CDR1 and CDR2 from the germline V gene are SGDLS and YYNGEE. V lost 5 bases, J lost 8 bases, and 17 bases lay in between. This CDR3 is CASSLGPEGDEQFF. The CDR3 DNA reads as TGTGCCAGCAGTTTGGGCCCCGAGGGGGATGAGCAGTTCTTC.

This CDR3 reads CSVEQREGHDEQFF. The CDR3 nucleotides read TGCAGCGTTGAGCAGCGGGAGGGCCACGATGAGCAGTTCTTC. The chain links TRBV29-1 to TRBJ2-1; 10 positions match TRBD2. The CDR3 is 14 residues long. J lost 8 bases, V lost 3 bases, and 7 bases had no gene match. The germline CDR1 and CDR2 sequences are SQVTM and ANQGSEA.

V gene TRBV6-5 combines with J gene TRBJ1-1; D possibly corresponds to TRBD1 (5 bases). CDR1 is MNHEY, CDR2 SVGAGI, per germline. This CDR3 is 13 amino acids long. The germline V and J ends were trimmed by 2 bases and 8 bases, with 12 bases remaining between them. The DNA of the CDR3 is TGTGCCAGCAGTTACCAGCAGGGCCGGGAAGCTTTCTTT. Residues: CASSYQQGREAFF.

The J gene is TRBJ1-5, the V gene TRBV7-2; D is undetermined. With 4 bases removed from V and 1 base from J, the gap between germline ends came to 8 bases. The V gene's germline CDR1 is SGHTA and CDR2 FQGNSA. The CDR3 consists of 14 residues. The CDR3 sequence: CASSSDPSNQPQHF. CDR3 DNA sequence: TGTGCCAGCAGCTCGGACCCCAGCAATCAGCCCCAGCATTTT.

V is TRBV7-8 and J is TRBJ1-2; 10 positions agree with TRBD1. Germline V gives CDR1 SGHVS, CDR2 FQNEAQ. This CDR3 has 15 amino acids. V gave up 2 bases and J gave up 2 bases; unmatched junction bases: 2. The CDR3 DNA sequence: TGTGCCAGCAGCTTATTGGACAGGGGGAACTATGGCTACACCTTC. It yields the protein CASSLLDRGNYGYTF.

The rearrangement links TRBV7-2 to TRBJ2-7, with D perhaps TRBD1 (5 bases). This CDR3 has 15 residues. Trimming took off 5 bases at V and 0 bases at J, with 14 bases between the two ends. Germline lookup yields CDR1 SGHTA and CDR2 FQGNSA. For the CDR3, the DNA is TGTGCCAGCAGCCAAGACAGTTTCAGCTCCTACGAGCAGTACTTC. Translated: CASSQDSFSSYEQYF.

The chain combines TRBV11-2 with TRBJ1-1; a weak D match, TRBD1 (5 bases). CDR1 is SGHAT and CDR2 is FQNNGV in the germline V gene. The V end lost 5 bases, the J end lost 5 bases, and 12 bases lay between the germline ends. The CDR3 length is 13 residues. The DNA for the CDR3 is TGTGCCAGCAGCATAGTTGGGGGGACTGAAGCTTTCTTT. This translates into CASSIVGGTEAFF.

J is TRBJ2-3 and V is TRBV7-9; D possibly uses TRBD1 or TRBD2 (5 bases each). This CDR3 has 15 residues. V lost 4 bases and J lost 6, with 17 bases in between. Germline loops: CDR1 SEHNR, CDR2 FQNEAQ (reference sequence). CDR3 amino acids: CASSSGTYPPDTQYF. The CDR3 bases are TGTGCCAGCAGCTCCGGGACCTACCCGCCGGATACGCAGTATTTT.

This chain links TRBV7-8 with TRBJ2-4; 8 bases agree with TRBD2. This CDR3 spans 18 amino acids. With V trimmed by 4 bases and J by 0 bases, 11 bases remained unmatched. Germline CDR1 is SGHVS and CDR2 is FQNEAQ. CDR3 in DNA: TGTGCCAGCAGCTACGACCGGACTAGCAGATTAGCCAAAAACATTCAGTACTTC. Its translation is CASSYDRTSRLAKNIQYF. Supplemented by reference TRBV7-8 and TRBJ2-4, the full variable domain reads GAGVSQSPRYKVAKRGQDVALRCDPISGHVSLFWYQQALGQGPEFLTYFQNEAQLDKSGLPSDRFFAERPEGSVSTLKIQRTQQEDSAVYLCASSYDRTSRLAKNIQYFGAGTRLSVL.

This clonotype was seen once. V is TRBV25-1 and J is TRBJ1-2, with 7 bases fitting TRBD1. Germline trimming cut 6 bases from V and 8 bases from J; bases unmatched to any gene: 12. The CDR3 totals 14 residues. Looked up from germline, CDR1 is MGHDK and CDR2 is SYGVNS. The CDR3 sequence is CASRSTGEVGGYTF. DNA for the CDR3: TGTGCCAGCAGGAGTACAGGGGAGGTTGGCGGCTACACCTTC.

V usage is TRBV14 and J usage is TRBJ1-4; no reliable D call. Between the trimmed V and J ends, which lost 0 bases and 7 bases, there was a span of 12 bases. CDR3 length: 15 amino acids. CDR1 SGHDN and CDR2 FVKESK come from the germline V gene. The CDR3, as DNA: TGTGCCAGCAGCCAAGATGCCCAGACCCCTGAAAAACTGTTTTTT. It is translated as CASSQDAQTPEKLFF.

V and J are TRBV20-1 and TRBJ2-5; 11 positions match TRBD1. The germline CDR1 and CDR2 sequences are DFQATT and SNEGSKA (reference sequence). This CDR3 region has 14 residues. J gave up 5 bases and V 6 bases, and 8 bases lay outside the gene matches. For the CDR3, the DNA is TGCAGTGCAGTACGGGGACAGGGGGGGGAGACCCAGTACTTC. Its translation is CSAVRGQGGETQYF.

The chain combines TRBV29-1 with TRBJ1-3, with D tentatively TRBD1 (5 bases). V lost 4 bases and J lost 0, with 10 bases in between. This CDR3 has 14 amino acids. The germline V gene encodes CDR1 SQVTM and CDR2 ANQGSEA. CDR3 in DNA: TGCAGCGTTGTTGGGGGAAGCTCTGGAAACACCATATATTTT. Its protein product is CSVVGGSSGNTIYF.